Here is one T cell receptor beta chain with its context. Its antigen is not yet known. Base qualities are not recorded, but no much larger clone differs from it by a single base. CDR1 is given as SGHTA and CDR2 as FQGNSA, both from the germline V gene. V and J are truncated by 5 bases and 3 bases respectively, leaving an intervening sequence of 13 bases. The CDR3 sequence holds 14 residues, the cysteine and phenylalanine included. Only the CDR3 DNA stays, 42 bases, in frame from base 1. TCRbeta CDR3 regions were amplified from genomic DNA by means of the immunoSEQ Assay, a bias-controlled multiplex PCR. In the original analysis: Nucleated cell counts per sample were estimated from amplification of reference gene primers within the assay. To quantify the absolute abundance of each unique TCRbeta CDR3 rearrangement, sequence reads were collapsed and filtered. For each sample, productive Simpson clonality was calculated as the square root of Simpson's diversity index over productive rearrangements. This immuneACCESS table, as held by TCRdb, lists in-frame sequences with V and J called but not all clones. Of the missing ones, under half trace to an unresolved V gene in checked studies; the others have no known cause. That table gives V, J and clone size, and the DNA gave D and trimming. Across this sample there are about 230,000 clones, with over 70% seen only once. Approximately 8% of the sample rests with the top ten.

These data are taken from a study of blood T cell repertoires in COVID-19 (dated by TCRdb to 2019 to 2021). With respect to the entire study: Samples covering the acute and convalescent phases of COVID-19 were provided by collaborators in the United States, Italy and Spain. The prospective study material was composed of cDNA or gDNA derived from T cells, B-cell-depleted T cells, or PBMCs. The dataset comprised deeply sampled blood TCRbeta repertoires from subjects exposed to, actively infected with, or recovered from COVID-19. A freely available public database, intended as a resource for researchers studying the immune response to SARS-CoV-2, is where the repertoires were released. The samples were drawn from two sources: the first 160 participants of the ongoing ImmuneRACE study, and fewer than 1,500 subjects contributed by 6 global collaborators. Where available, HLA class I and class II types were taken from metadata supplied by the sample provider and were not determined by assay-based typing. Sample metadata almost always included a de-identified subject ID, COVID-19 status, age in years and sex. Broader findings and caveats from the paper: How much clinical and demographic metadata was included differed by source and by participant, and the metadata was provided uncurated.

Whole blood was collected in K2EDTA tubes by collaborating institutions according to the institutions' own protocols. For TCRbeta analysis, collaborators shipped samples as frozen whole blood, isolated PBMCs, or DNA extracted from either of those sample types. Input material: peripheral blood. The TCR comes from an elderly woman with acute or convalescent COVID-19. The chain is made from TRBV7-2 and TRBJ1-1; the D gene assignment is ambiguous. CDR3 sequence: CASSAPDGDTEAFF. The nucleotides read TGTGCCAGCAGCGCACCGGACGGGGACACTGAAGCTTTCTTT.